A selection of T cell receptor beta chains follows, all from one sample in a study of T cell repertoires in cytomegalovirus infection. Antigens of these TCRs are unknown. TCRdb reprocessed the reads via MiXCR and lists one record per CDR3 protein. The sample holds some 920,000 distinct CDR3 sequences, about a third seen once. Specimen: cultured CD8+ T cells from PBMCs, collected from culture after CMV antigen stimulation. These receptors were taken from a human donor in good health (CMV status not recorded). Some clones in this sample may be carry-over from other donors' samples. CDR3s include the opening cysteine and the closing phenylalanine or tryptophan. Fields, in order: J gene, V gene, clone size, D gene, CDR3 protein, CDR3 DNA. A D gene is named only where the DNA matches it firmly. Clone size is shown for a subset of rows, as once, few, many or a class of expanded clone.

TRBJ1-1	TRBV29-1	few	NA	CSVTGSQAFLGTEAFF	TGCAGCGTGACCGGGAGCCAGGCCTTTCTAGGCACTGAAGCTTTCTTT
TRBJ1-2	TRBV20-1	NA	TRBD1	CSARDPGQGVMSYGYTF	TGCAGTGCTAGAGATCCGGGACAGGGCGTGATGAGCTATGGCTACACCTTC
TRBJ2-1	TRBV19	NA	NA	CASSIDHWNSYNEQFF	TGTGCCAGTAGTATAGATCACTGGAACTCCTACAATGAGCAGTTCTTC
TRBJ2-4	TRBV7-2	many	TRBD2	CASSLKASGGALAKNIQYF	TGTGCCAGCAGCTTAAAGGCTAGCGGGGGGGCACTAGCCAAAAACATTCAGTACTTC
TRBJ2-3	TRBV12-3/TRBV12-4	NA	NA	CASSLASYRGTDTQYF	TGTGCCAGCAGTTTAGCGTCGTACCGGGGGACAGATACGCAGTATTTT
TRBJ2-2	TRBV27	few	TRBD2	CASSGGFTGELFF	TGTGCCAGCTCGGGAGGGTTCACCGGGGAGCTGTTTTTT
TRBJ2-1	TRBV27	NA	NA	CASSMDGRGYNEQFF	TGTGCCAGCAGTATGGACGGCCGGGGCTACAATGAGCAGTTCTTC
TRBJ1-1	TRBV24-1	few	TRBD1	CATSDGTGREAFF	TGTGCCACCAGTGATGGGACAGGGCGTGAGGCTTTCTTT
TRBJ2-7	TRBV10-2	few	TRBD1	CASSEPVQGTYEQYF	TGCGCCAGCAGTGAGCCAGTACAGGGGACCTACGAGCAGTACTTC
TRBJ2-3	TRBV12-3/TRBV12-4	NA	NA	CASSFSIWPDTQYF	TGTGCCAGCAGTTTTAGTATTTGGCCAGATACGCAGTATTTT
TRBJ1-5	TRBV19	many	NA	CASSIDRGAPVEPQHF	TGTGCCAGTAGTATAGACCGGGGGGCACCCGTTGAGCCCCAGCATTTT
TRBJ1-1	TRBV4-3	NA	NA	CASSQGGAGGVNTEAFF	TGCGCCAGCAGCCAAGGAGGGGCAGGAGGGGTGAACACTGAAGCTTTCTTT
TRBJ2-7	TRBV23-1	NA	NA	CASTPTLTRDFSCEQYF	TGCGCCAGCACCCCGACGTTGACTAGGGATTTTTCTTGCGAGCAGTACTTC
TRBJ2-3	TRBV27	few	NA	CASSLYDTDTQYF	TGTGCCAGCAGTTTATACGACACAGATACGCAGTATTTT
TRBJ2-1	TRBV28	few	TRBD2	CASVELRGWIGEQFF	TGTGCCAGCGTAGAGCTGCGGGGGTGGATCGGTGAGCAGTTCTTC
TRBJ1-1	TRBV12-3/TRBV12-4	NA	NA	CASSYWGAPEAFF	TGTGCCAGCAGTTATTGGGGGGCACCTGAAGCTTTCTTT
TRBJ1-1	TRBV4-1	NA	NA	CASSQEALMNTEAFF	TGCGCCAGCAGCCAAGAGGCTCTGATGAACACTGAAGCTTTCTTT
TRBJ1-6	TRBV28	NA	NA	CASGHRQSSYNSPLHF	TGTGCCAGCGGCCACCGGCAGAGCTCCTATAATTCACCCCTCCACTTT
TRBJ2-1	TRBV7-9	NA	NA	CTSSFSEQFF	TGTACCAGCAGCTTTAGTGAGCAGTTCTTC
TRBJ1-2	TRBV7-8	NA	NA	CASSLADTQGKGRYGYTF	TGTGCCAGCAGCTTAGCCGATACTCAGGGGAAGGGGAGGTATGGCTACACCTTC
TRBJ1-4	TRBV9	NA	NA	CASSPDGATNEKLFF	TGTGCCAGCAGCCCGGACGGTGCAACTAATGAAAAACTGTTTTTT
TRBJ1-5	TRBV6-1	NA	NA	CASSEVGHGGNQPQHF	TGTGCCAGCAGTGAAGTCGGACACGGTGGCAATCAGCCCCAGCATTTT
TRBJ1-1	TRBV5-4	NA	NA	CASSPLEGNTEAFF	TGTGCCAGCAGCCCTTTGGAGGGGAACACTGAAGCTTTCTTT
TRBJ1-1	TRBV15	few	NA	CATSRDMRGRRGNTEAFF	TGTGCCACCAGCAGAGATATGAGAGGCCGAAGAGGGAACACTGAAGCTTTCTTT
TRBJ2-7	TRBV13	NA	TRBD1	CASSLTGGPIYEQYF	TGTGCCAGCAGCCTAACAGGGGGACCTATCTACGAGCAGTACTTC